These 7 T cell receptor beta chains originate from one sample sequenced in a study of monozygotic twins with inflammatory bowel disease. TCRdb re-called the 5' RACE reads, yielding one record per CDR3 amino acid sequence without DNA. The sample has 110,000 or so distinct CDR3 sequences. Sequenced sample: blood. Receptor source: a human donor with ulcerative colitis or Crohn's disease, or a healthy co-twin of an affected twin (not recorded which).

The chain links TRBV7-2 to TRBJ2-3. The CDR3 covers 13 residues. Germline V gives CDR1 SGHTA, CDR2 FQGNSA. The CDR3 sequence: CASSLGVTDTQYF. Filled out from reference TRBV7-2 and TRBJ2-3, the complete variable domain reads GAGVSQSPSNKVTEKGKDVELRCDPISGHTALYWYRQSLGQGLEFLIYFQGNSAPDKSGLPSDRFSAERTGGSVSTLTIQRTQQEDSAVYLCASSLGVTDTQYFGPGTRLTVL.

The V gene is TRBV5-1, the J gene TRBJ2-1. CDR1 and CDR2 from the germline V gene are SGHRS and YFSETQ. The CDR3 is 12 amino acids. This CDR3 reads CASSLTGDEQFF.

The chain combines TRBV4-3 with TRBJ2-3; with no DNA, the TCRdb D assignment of TRBD2 cannot be verified. The CDR3 totals 16 residues. The germline gives CDR1 LGHNA, CDR2 YSLEER. CDR3 protein: CASSQGLAGVRDTQYF.

The rearrangement joins TRBV18 to TRBJ2-2; TCRdb's D call of TRBD1 is untestable without DNA. The V gene's germline CDR1 is KGHSH and CDR2 LQKENI. The CDR3 runs to 16 residues. CDR3 amino acids: CASSPSNRGRIGELFF.

The chain links TRBV19 to TRBJ2-5. Per germline, CDR1 LNHDA and CDR2 SQIVND (reference sequence). CDR3 length: 13 residues. This chain's CDR3 is CASSIRDQETQYF.

This rearrangement joins TRBV3-1 to TRBJ2-3. Per germline, CDR1 LGHDT and CDR2 YNNKEL (reference sequence). CDR3 length equals 15 residues. CDR3 in amino acids: CASSQAGASTDTQYF.

The rearrangement joins TRBV7-3 to TRBJ1-1; TCRdb's D call, TRBD1, is unchecked because there is no DNA. The CDR3 loop spans 13 amino acids. Germline lookup yields CDR1 SGHTA and CDR2 FQGTGA. The CDR3 loop reads CASSSQVNTEAFF.